What follows are 25 T cell receptor beta chains derived from one specimen sequenced in a study of T cell clonotyping in hematopoietic cell transplantation. Time point reported: recipient sample about 28 days before transplant, after cytoreduction. Some clones are missing from TCRdb's copy, which holds only in-frame ones; the method was immunoSEQ multiplex PCR. The data hold several thousand clones, with roughly three quarters observed a single time. The source material was peripheral blood mononuclear cells, sampled before stem cell transplant. The receptor set was obtained from a man aged 60-69 years with acute myeloid leukemia. Some clones in this sample may be carry-over from other donors' samples.

This chain links TRBV6-5 with TRBJ2-3; D is undetermined. CDR1 is MNHEY, CDR2 SVGAGI, per germline. The CDR3 has 14 amino acids. V shed 3 bases and J shed 1 base, with 8 bases lying between them. CDR3 sequence: CASSYDPGTDTQYF. The CDR3 nucleotides read TGTGCCAGCAGTTATGACCCGGGCACAGATACGCAGTATTTT.

The V call is TRBV28, the J call TRBJ1-2; 7 nucleotides agree with TRBD1. Germline trimming cut 6 bases from V and 3 bases from J; bases unmatched to any gene: 10. This CDR3 spans 15 amino acids. Germline loops: CDR1 MDHEN, CDR2 SYDVKM. The DNA of the CDR3 is TGTGCCAGCAGAAGGACAGGCCATTTCGACTATGGCTACACCTTC. Amino acid sequence: CASRRTGHFDYGYTF.

The genes are TRBV6-4 and TRBJ2-7; D ambiguous. Germline V CDR1 and CDR2: MRHNA, SNTAGT. The CDR3 is 13 amino acids. Trimming pared 3 bases from V and 7 bases from J, leaving 13 bases between. For the CDR3, the DNA is TGTGCCAGCAGTGAGTTCCAAGGCCTAGAGCAGTACTTC. Protein product: CASSEFQGLEQYF.

The chain has TRBV6-5 and TRBJ2-5; 9 bases fit TRBD2. The germline CDR1 and CDR2 sequences are MNHEY and SVGAGI. J lost 4 bases, V lost 6 bases, and 9 bases had no gene match. The CDR3 sequence is 15 residues long. CDR3 coding DNA: TGTGCCAGCAGCCTTATCGGGACTAGCAGAGAGACCCAGTACTTC. Translated: CASSLIGTSRETQYF.

The rearrangement uses TRBV7-8 and TRBJ1-2, with D tentatively TRBD1 (5 bases). In germline, CDR1 is SGHVS, CDR2 FQNEAQ. The CDR3 is 15 amino acids. With 1 base removed from V and 2 bases from J, the gap between germline ends came to 11 bases. The CDR3 nucleotides are TGTGCCAGCAGCTTAGGGTCTGACAGAAACTATGGCTACACCTTC. This encodes CASSLGSDRNYGYTF.

The CDR3 DNA follows: TGTGCCAGCAGTGAAATCGGACAGGGGTACGAGCAGTACTTC. Protein product: CASSEIGQGYEQYF. The V call is TRBV6-1, the J call TRBJ2-7, with 9 bases matching TRBD1. J lost 4 bases, V lost 2 bases, and 3 bases had no gene match. The CDR3 contains 14 residues. The germline V gene encodes CDR1 MNHNS and CDR2 SASEGT.

This clone was detected only a few times. Other DNA sequences of this sample code for an identical CDR3. The gene calls are TRBV6-5 and TRBJ1-1; D remains ambiguous. V was trimmed by 0 bases and J by 3 bases, leaving 8 bases between them. The V gene's germline CDR1 is MNHEY and CDR2 SVGAGI. This CDR3 is 14 amino acids long. The CDR3 loop reads CASSYSGSYTEAFF. Here the CDR3 DNA reads TGTGCCAGCAGTTACTCGGGGAGTTACACTGAAGCTTTCTTT.

The chain employs TRBV28 and TRBJ2-1, with D maybe TRBD2 (6 bases). This CDR3 has 14 amino acids. The germline V and J ends were trimmed by 2 bases and 6 bases, with 11 bases remaining between them. The germline gives CDR1 MDHEN, CDR2 SYDVKM. The CDR3 protein is CASSLGGNLNEQFF. CDR3 sequence (DNA): TGTGCCAGCAGTTTAGGGGGGAACCTCAATGAGCAGTTCTTC.

The chain joins TRBV4-2 to TRBJ2-1; D is perhaps TRBD1 (7 bases). The CDR3 covers 15 residues. Trimming pared 3 bases from V and 4 bases from J, leaving 13 bases between. The germline CDR1 and CDR2 sequences are LGHNA and YNFKEQ. The CDR3 is CASSHQGGRYNEQFF. CDR3 in DNA: TGTGCCAGCAGCCACCAGGGGGGCCGGTACAATGAGCAGTTCTTC.

V gene TRBV20-1 combines with J gene TRBJ1-4; D is possibly TRBD1 (6 bases). Germline V lookup: CDR1 DFQATT, CDR2 SNEGSKA (reference sequence). The CDR3 contains 11 residues. V was shortened by 8 bases and J by 5 bases, with 9 bases between the two germline ends. The CDR3 DNA reads as TGCAGTTGGCAGGGGAATGAAAAACTGTTTTTT. Translation: CSWQGNEKLFF.

The chain recombines TRBV6-4 with TRBJ2-3; D not certain. Germline V gene sequence: CDR1 MRHNA, CDR2 SNTAGT. Between the trimmed V and J ends, which lost 4 bases and 2 bases, there was a span of 10 bases. This CDR3 contains 14 residues. The CDR3 sequence: CASSADGDTDTQYF. CDR3 DNA: TGTGCCAGCAGTGCGGACGGAGACACAGATACGCAGTATTTT.

The J gene is TRBJ1-2, the V gene TRBV5-1, with D uncertain. Germline CDR1 is SGHRS and CDR2 is YFSETQ. V gave up 9 bases and J gave up 6 bases, with 12 bases separating them. CDR3 size: 11 residues. CDR3 sequence (DNA): TGCGCCACCAATACCGGTCATGGCTACACCTTC. Its protein is CATNTGHGYTF.

J is TRBJ2-3 and V is TRBV30; 8 bases map to TRBD2. J lost 2 bases, V lost 0 bases, and 4 bases had no gene match. This CDR3 region has 15 residues. The germline V gene has CDR1 GTSNPN and CDR2 SVGIG (reference sequence). CDR3 sequence (DNA): TGTGCCTGGAGTGTACCACTAGCGGTCACAGATACGCAGTATTTT. The encoded protein is CAWSVPLAVTDTQYF.

The chain is built from TRBV5-1 and TRBJ2-7; weak D call: TRBD1 (5 bases). V lost 0 bases, J lost 2 bases, and 9 bases lay in between. This CDR3 is built from 14 residues. Germline V gene lookup returns CDR1 SGHRS and CDR2 YFSETQ. Here the CDR3 DNA reads TGCGCCAGCAGCTTGGGAACAGGACCCTACGAGCAGTACTTC. Its protein is CASSLGTGPYEQYF.

This clone has more than one count but fewer than ten. The CDR3 does not end in the conserved phenylalanine or tryptophan, so this is likely a read error. It is unclear where the CDR3 begins or ends on the DNA, so no DNA is shown, and the CDR3 is as TCRdb lists it. The gene calls are TRBV30 and TRBJ2-7. Per the germline V gene, CDR1 is GTSNPN and CDR2 is SVGIG (reference sequence). From its first to its last residue, the CDR3 has 13 amino acids. CDR3 residues: CAWSVSVNGLVSL.

This chain uses TRBV4-1 with TRBJ2-5, with D hard to call. Germline loops: CDR1 MGHRA, CDR2 YSYEKL. The length of the CDR3 is 11 residues. The ends were cut back, 6 bases at V and 5 bases at J, with 7 bases in the middle. The CDR3, as DNA: TGCGCCAGCAGGGATAGGGAGACCCAGTACTTC. Protein product: CASRDRETQYF.

This clone was found once. The V gene is TRBV6-5, the J gene TRBJ1-6; possibly TRBD1 for D (6 bases). The CDR3 spans 14 residues. Germline loops: CDR1 MNHEY, CDR2 SVGAGI. Trimming took 6 bases from V and 8 from J, leaving 14 bases between them. In nucleotides, the CDR3 is TGTGCCAGCAGGGTCGGGGGGCCGGATTCACCCCTCCACTTT. This gives the protein CASRVGGPDSPLHF.

The V gene is TRBV6-5, the J gene TRBJ1-1, with TRBD1 as a possible D gene (6 bases). V lost 5 bases and J 4 bases, leaving 14 bases between the germline ends. Germline V CDR1 and CDR2: MNHEY, SVGAGI. The CDR3 has 14 residues. The CDR3 sequence is CASSVKGVSTEAFF. The CDR3 nucleotides are TGTGCCAGCAGTGTTAAGGGGGTGAGCACTGAAGCTTTCTTT.

The chain links TRBV6-6 to TRBJ2-3; 9 bases are a match to TRBD2. The CDR3 has 16 amino acids. Germline V gives CDR1 MNHNY, CDR2 SVGAGI (reference sequence). The V gene end was trimmed by 5 bases and the J gene end by 2 bases; junction bases not matched to a gene: 8. The CDR3 coding sequence is TGTGCCAGCAGTCCAGCAATAGCGGGAGACACAGATACGCAGTATTTT. Translation gives CASSPAIAGDTDTQYF.

The rearrangement joins TRBV7-3 to TRBJ2-2; 7 bases fit TRBD1. The germline V gene encodes CDR1 SGHTA and CDR2 FQGTGA. CDR3 length equals 15 residues. The J segment lost 0 bases and the V segment lost 8 bases, leaving 6 bases of the junction unmatched. This CDR3 reads CASQVGGANTGELFF. CDR3 coding DNA: TGTGCCAGCCAAGTAGGGGGCGCGAACACCGGGGAGCTGTTTTTT.

The chain carries TRBV9 and TRBJ2-6; D not certain. The CDR3 loop spans 16 amino acids. Deletions cut 0 bases from V and 0 bases from J, with 7 bases between. From germline, CDR1 is SGDLS and CDR2 YYNGEE. The CDR3 loop reads CASSVEGFSGANVLTF. Here the CDR3 DNA reads TGTGCCAGCAGCGTAGAAGGCTTCTCTGGGGCCAACGTCCTGACTTTC.

V and J are TRBV2 and TRBJ1-4; D gene unclear. The CDR3 sequence is 15 residues long. V was trimmed by 5 bases and J by 7 bases, leaving 17 bases between them. Germline V gene sequence: CDR1 SNHLY, CDR2 FYNNEI. CDR3 sequence: CASSSLGGKGEKLFF. CDR3 DNA sequence: TGTGCCAGCAGTTCCCTTGGCGGGAAGGGTGAAAAACTGTTTTTT. The full variable domain, in which reference TRBV2 and TRBJ1-4 provide the parts outside the CDR3, is EPEVTQTPSHQVTQMGQEVILRCVPISNHLYFYWYRQILGQKVEFLVSFYNNEISEKSEIFDDQFSVERPDGSNFTLKIRSTKLEDSAMYFCASSSLGGKGEKLFFGSGTQLSVL.

The J gene is TRBJ1-6, the V gene TRBV7-2; D unclear. CDR3 length: 14 residues. Deletions cut 1 base from V and 10 bases from J, with 11 bases between. CDR1 and CDR2 (germline): SGHTA, FQGNSA. The chain's CDR3 is CASSLGALGSPLHF. CDR3 sequence (DNA): TGTGCCAGCAGCTTAGGGGCCCTTGGATCACCCCTCCACTTT.

This sequence joins TRBV10-3 and TRBJ1-2; D might be TRBD1 (6 bases). The CDR3 is 12 residues long. Trimming shortened V by 8 bases and J by 7 bases, and 14 bases separated the two germline ends. Germline V gives CDR1 ENHRY, CDR2 SYGVKD. The CDR3: CAIHRGGLGYTF. For the CDR3, the DNA is TGTGCCATCCATAGAGGGGGTCTTGGCTACACCTTC.

This chain uses TRBV27 with TRBJ2-4, with 13 bases lining up with TRBD2. This CDR3 comprises 18 residues. Germline values: CDR1 MNHEY, CDR2 SMNVEV (reference sequence). V shed 4 bases, J shed 0 bases, and the junction held 6 bases outside the gene matches. This CDR3 reads CASSSRLAGGLAKNIQYF. The CDR3 DNA reads TGTGCCAGCAGTTCTCGACTAGCGGGGGGCTTAGCCAAAAACATTCAGTACTTC.